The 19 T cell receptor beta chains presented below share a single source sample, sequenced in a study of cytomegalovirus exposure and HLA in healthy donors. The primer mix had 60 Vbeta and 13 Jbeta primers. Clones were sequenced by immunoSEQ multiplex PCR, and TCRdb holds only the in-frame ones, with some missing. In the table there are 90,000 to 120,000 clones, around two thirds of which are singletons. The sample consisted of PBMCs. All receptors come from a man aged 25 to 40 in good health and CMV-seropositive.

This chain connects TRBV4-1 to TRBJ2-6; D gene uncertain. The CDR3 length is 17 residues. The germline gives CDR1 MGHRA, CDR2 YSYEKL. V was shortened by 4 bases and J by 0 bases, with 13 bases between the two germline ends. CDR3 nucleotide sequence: TGCGCCAGCAGCCGAGGCGGCGGTAGCTCTGGGGCCAACGTCCTGACTTTC. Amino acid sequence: CASSRGGGSSGANVLTF.

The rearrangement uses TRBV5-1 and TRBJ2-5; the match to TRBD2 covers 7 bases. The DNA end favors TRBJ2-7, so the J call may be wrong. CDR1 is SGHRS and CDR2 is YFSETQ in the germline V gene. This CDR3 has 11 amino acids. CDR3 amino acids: CASGLGNEQYF. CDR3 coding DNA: TGCGCCAGCGGACTAGGTAACGAGCAGTACTTC.

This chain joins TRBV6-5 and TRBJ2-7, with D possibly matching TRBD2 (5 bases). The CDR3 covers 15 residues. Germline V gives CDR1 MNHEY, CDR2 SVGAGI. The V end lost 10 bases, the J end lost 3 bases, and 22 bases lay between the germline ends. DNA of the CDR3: TGTGCCACGCGGGCAGGACCAAAGAACAACTACGAGCAGTACTTC. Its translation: CATRAGPKNNYEQYF.

This CDR3 reads CASSLYGQGGGQETQYF. The CDR3 nucleotides are TGTGCCAGCAGCTTGTATGGGCAGGGAGGAGGACAAGAGACCCAGTACTTC. The chain joins TRBV5-8 to TRBJ2-5, with D possibly matching TRBD2 (6 bases). The germline V and J ends were trimmed by 1 base and 2 bases, with 18 bases remaining between them. The CDR3 has 17 residues. Germline CDR1 is SGHTS and CDR2 is YDEGEE.

The chain's CDR3 is CASSESEAHYGYTF. Here the CDR3 DNA reads TGTGCCAGCAGTGAGTCGGAGGCCCACTATGGCTACACCTTC. The rearrangement uses TRBV2 and TRBJ1-2; D is uncertain. The CDR3 extends over 14 amino acids. Germline V gene lookup returns CDR1 SNHLY and CDR2 FYNNEI. The V gene lost 3 bases and the J gene lost 3 bases, with 11 bases spanning the gap.

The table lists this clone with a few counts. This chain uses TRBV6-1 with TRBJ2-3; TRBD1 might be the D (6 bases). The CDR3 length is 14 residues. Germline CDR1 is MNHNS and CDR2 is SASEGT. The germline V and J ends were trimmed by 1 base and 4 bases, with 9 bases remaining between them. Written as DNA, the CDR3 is TGTGCCAGCAGTGAAGTGGGGGCCTCAGATACGCAGTATTTT. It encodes CASSEVGASDTQYF.

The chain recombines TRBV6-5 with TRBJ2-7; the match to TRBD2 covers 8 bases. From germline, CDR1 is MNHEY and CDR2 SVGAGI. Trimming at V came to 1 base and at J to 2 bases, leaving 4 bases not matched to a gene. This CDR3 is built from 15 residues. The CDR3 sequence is CASSYWRGATYEQYF. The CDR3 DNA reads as TGTGCCAGCAGTTACTGGCGGGGGGCGACCTACGAGCAGTACTTC.

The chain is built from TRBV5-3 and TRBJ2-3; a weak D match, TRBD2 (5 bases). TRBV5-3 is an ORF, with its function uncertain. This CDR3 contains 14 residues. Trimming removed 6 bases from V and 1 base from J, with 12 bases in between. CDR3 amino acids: CARTLSAGTDTQYF. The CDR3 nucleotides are TGTGCCAGAACCCTTAGCGCCGGCACAGATACGCAGTATTTT.

The chain's CDR3 is CASSPTAGFRETQYF. DNA for the CDR3: TGTGCCAGCAGCCCAACCGCAGGCTTCCGAGAGACCCAGTACTTC. The chain joins TRBV7-3 to TRBJ2-5; no firm D call. The germline V and J ends were trimmed by 5 bases and 4 bases, with 17 bases remaining between them. The CDR3 has 15 amino acids. CDR1 and CDR2 from the germline V gene are SGHTA and FQGTGA.

The CDR3 sequence: CASTEDLGRGKLFF. The CDR3 bases are TGTGCCAGCACCGAAGACCTGGGGAGGGGAAAACTGTTTTTT. The V gene is TRBV6-5, the J gene TRBJ1-4, with TRBD1 as a possible D gene (5 bases). This CDR3 has 14 amino acids. V was shortened by 7 bases and J by 10 bases, with 19 bases between the two germline ends. Per the germline V gene, CDR1 is MNHEY and CDR2 is SVGAGI.

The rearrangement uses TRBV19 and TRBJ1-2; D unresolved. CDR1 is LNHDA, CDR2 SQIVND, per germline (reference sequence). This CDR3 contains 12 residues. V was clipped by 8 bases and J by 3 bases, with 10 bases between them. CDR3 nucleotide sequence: TGTGCCAGTTCCAAGGGAGACTATGGCTACACCTTC. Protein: CASSKGDYGYTF.

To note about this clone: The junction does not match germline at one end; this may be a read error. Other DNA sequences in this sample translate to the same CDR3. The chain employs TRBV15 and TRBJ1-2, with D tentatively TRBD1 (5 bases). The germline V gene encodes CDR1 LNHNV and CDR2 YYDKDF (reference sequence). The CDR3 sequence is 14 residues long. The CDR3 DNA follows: TGCGCCACCAGCAGAGATCTCGGGGGATATGGCTACACCTTC. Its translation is CATSRDLGGYGYTF.

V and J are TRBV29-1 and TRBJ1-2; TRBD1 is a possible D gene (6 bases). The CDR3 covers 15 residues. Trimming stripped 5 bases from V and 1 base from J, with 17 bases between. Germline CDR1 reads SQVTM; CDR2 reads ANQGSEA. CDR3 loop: CSVRGGSELNYGYTF. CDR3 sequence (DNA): TGCAGCGTTCGCGGGGGCAGTGAACTTAACTATGGCTACACCTTC.

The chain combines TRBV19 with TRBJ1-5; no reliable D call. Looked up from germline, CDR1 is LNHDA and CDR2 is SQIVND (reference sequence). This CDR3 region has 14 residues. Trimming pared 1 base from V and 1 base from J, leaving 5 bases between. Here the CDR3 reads CASSIVLSNQPQHF. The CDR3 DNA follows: TGTGCCAGTAGTATAGTACTGAGCAATCAGCCCCAGCATTTT. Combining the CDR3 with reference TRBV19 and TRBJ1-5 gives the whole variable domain DGGITQSPKYLFRKEGQNVTLSCEQNLNHDAMYWYRQDPGQGLRLIYYSQIVNDFQKGDIAEGYSVSREKKESFPLTVTSAQKNPTAFYLCASSIVLSNQPQHFGDGTRLSIL.

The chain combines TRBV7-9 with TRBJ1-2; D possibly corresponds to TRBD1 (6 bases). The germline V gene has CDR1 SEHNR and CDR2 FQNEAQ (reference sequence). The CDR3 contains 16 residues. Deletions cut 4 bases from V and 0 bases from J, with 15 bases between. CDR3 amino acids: CASSSGGGQSNYGYTF. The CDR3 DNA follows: TGTGCCAGCAGCTCCGGGGGGGGGCAGTCTAACTATGGCTACACCTTC.

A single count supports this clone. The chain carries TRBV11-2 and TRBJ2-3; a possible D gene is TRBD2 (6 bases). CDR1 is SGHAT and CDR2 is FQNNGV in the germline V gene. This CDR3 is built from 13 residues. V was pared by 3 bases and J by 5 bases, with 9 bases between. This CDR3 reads CASSFSGGDTQYF. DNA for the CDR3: TGTGCCAGCAGCTTCTCCGGGGGAGATACGCAGTATTTT.

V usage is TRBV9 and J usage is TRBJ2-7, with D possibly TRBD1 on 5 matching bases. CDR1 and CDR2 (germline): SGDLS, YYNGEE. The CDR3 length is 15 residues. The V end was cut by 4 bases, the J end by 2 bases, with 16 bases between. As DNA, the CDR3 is TGTGCCAGCAGCCCGCAGGGATTGGGGACCTACGAGCAGTACTTC. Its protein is CASSPQGLGTYEQYF.

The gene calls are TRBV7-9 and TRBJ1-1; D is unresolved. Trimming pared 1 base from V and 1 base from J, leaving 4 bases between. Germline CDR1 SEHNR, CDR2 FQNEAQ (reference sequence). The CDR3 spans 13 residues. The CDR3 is CASSLGRNTEAFF. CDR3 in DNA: TGTGCCAGCAGCTTAGGCAGGAACACTGAAGCTTTCTTT.

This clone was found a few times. The CDR3 loop reads CASSQEKWRELFF. Written as DNA, the CDR3 is TGTGCCAGCAGCCAAGAGAAGTGGCGGGAGCTGTTTTTT. The chain recombines TRBV4-2 with TRBJ2-2; no firm D call. The V gene lost 0 bases and the J gene lost 9 bases, with 8 bases spanning the gap. Germline V gene sequence: CDR1 LGHNA, CDR2 YNFKEQ. There are 13 residues in the CDR3.